This TCR beta chain was obtained from a study of blood T cell repertoires in COVID-19. Looking at the study overall: Donors in the United States, Italy and Spain gave samples during acute or convalescent COVID-19. T cells, B-cell-depleted T cells, or PBMCs provided the cDNA or gDNA that served as material.

Germline CDR1 and CDR2: LNHDA and SQIVND (reference sequence). The CDR3 has 14 residues. V was cut by 4 bases and J by 0 bases, with 6 bases left in between. How the authors handled the data: Amplifying reference gene primers gave estimates of nucleated cell counts. TCRdb keeps only in-frame clones here, not all; method: immunoSEQ multiplex PCR. The V and J calls and clone size are taken from that table; D and trimming were inferred from the DNA. The table lists hundreds of thousands of clones, around 87% of them singletons. The chain carries TRBV19 and TRBJ2-2; D not resolved. Sequencing was done on a sample of peripheral blood. This TCR came from a man aged 60 to 75 who had recovered from COVID-19. The CDR3 DNA reads as TGTGCCAGTAGTAGGGCCCCGAACACCGGGGAGCTGTTTTTT. It codes for CASSRAPNTGELFF. The full variable domain, rest sourced from reference TRBV19 and TRBJ2-2, is DGGITQSPKYLFRKEGQNVTLSCEQNLNHDAMYWYRQDPGQGLRLIYYSQIVNDFQKGDIAEGYSVSREKKESFPLTVTSAQKNPTAFYLCASSRAPNTGELFFGEGSRLTVL.